These T cell receptor beta chains were read from a single sample in a study of CXCR3-negative and CXCR3-positive naive CD8 T cells. TCRdb re-called the 5' RACE reads; every CDR3 protein appears as one record, without DNA. The listing records roughly 48,000 distinct CDR3 sequences. What was sequenced was memory CD8+ T cells from blood. All receptors come from a human donor in good health. Some clones in this sample may be carry-over from other donors' samples. Both conserved end residues are part of each CDR3. Each record gives: clone size, J gene, V gene, CDR3 protein. Size values are once, few and many counts, or a class for expanded clones, and some rows have none.

NA	TRBJ2-2	TRBV4-1	CASSPGVGTGELFF
NA	TRBJ2-1	TRBV4-3	CASSQESRQDPYNEQFF
NA	TRBJ2-7	TRBV28	CASSPTGPWQYF
NA	TRBJ2-2	TRBV6-5	CASSYFSGTANTGELFF
NA	TRBJ2-5	TRBV4-2	CASSPRTSGVTETQYF
NA	TRBJ2-7	TRBV6-5	CASAPADSHYEQYF
NA	TRBJ2-7	TRBV10-3	CAISVWTETYEQYF
NA	TRBJ2-1	TRBV27	CASSLSIVAGDGIEQFF
NA	TRBJ2-3	TRBV28	CASSFGSGGTDTQYF
NA	TRBJ1-6	TRBV20-1	CSARETVSSYNSPLHF
NA	TRBJ2-3	TRBV7-2	CASSALTSTDTQYF
NA	TRBJ2-5	TRBV3-1	CASSQDETQYF
NA	TRBJ2-7	TRBV7-9	CASSFESYEQYF
NA	TRBJ2-2	TRBV3-1	CASSQGSGTGELFF
NA	TRBJ1-2	TRBV12-3/TRBV12-4	CASSLGRPATVQGYGYTF
NA	TRBJ2-5	TRBV18	CASSPYGQFQETQYF
NA	TRBJ1-5	TRBV29-1	CSVSLTGNGNQPQHF
NA	TRBJ1-2	TRBV12-3/TRBV12-4	CASRSTAYGYTF
NA	TRBJ2-3	TRBV12-3/TRBV12-4	CASSPPRGPVPDTQYF
NA	TRBJ2-1	TRBV4-1	CASSQDGNRLNEQFF
NA	TRBJ2-5	TRBV29-1	CSVLWGAETLAQYF
NA	TRBJ2-6	TRBV7-6	CASSPPPGQGTGANVLTF
NA	TRBJ2-7	TRBV29-1	CSVEGDRDYEQYF
NA	TRBJ2-1	TRBV4-2	CASSDEIAGLGGNEQFF
NA	TRBJ2-1	TRBV6-5	CASSSGLVYNEQFF
NA	TRBJ2-1	TRBV28	CASSPDYNEQFF
NA	TRBJ2-2	TRBV28	CASRPQGQGTGELFF
NA	TRBJ1-1	TRBV5-1	CASSLDGGGLAFF
NA	TRBJ2-7	TRBV29-1	CSVFFTGTGTDEQYF
NA	TRBJ2-1	TRBV28	CASSIGLAGSYNEQFF
NA	TRBJ2-3	TRBV20-1	CSARDLREPTDTQYF
NA	TRBJ2-7	TRBV6-2/TRBV6-3	CASTRDMTSYEQYF
NA	TRBJ2-2	TRBV6-4	CASSASGDTGELFF
NA	TRBJ1-2	TRBV4-1	CASSQEKGRLGGYTF
NA	TRBJ2-1	TRBV7-9	CASSLTALATYNEQFF
NA	TRBJ2-7	TRBV29-1	CSVVPGGYTDPSSYEQYF
NA	TRBJ1-3	TRBV9	CASSVDVDTIYF
NA	TRBJ2-5	TRBV9	CASSFYRQGQETQYF
NA	TRBJ2-5	TRBV29-1	CSVSRDIQETQYF
NA	TRBJ2-5	TRBV4-2	CASSQETAGGTQYF
NA	TRBJ1-2	TRBV7-3	CASSAGVGYTF
NA	TRBJ1-5	TRBV14	CASSQDLPAGRTFCNQPQHF
NA	TRBJ2-2	TRBV29-1	CSGRAGPNTGELFF
NA	TRBJ2-3	TRBV28	CASSPPPGAEAERVWVQYF
NA	TRBJ2-7	TRBV4-2	CASSQAPTSVYEQYF
medium-sized	TRBJ2-2	TRBV15	CATSKSRGDAGELFF
NA	TRBJ2-2	TRBV28	CASSPTSGRNTGELFF
NA	TRBJ2-2	TRBV4-3	CASSQQGLYTGELFF
NA	TRBJ2-2	TRBV28	CASSLTGSNTGELFF
NA	TRBJ1-1	TRBV7-9	CASSLDPGGEAFF
NA	TRBJ2-7	TRBV12-3/TRBV12-4	CASSFSNDYVEQYF
NA	TRBJ2-7	TRBV28	CASSHRQGQSYEQYF
NA	TRBJ1-1	TRBV12-3/TRBV12-4	CASTGDRVNTEAFF
NA	TRBJ2-7	TRBV10-3	CAISEPGGTYEQYF
NA	TRBJ2-5	TRBV5-1	CASSLEIQGDEQYF
NA	TRBJ1-4	TRBV12-3/TRBV12-4	CASSPTKGQPTNEKLFF
NA	TRBJ2-7	TRBV20-1	CSAREGSSIYEQYF
NA	TRBJ2-1	TRBV20-1	CSARDMTFPFF
NA	TRBJ2-1	TRBV4-1	CASSQEGEGPLAYNEQFF
NA	TRBJ2-5	TRBV6-2/TRBV6-3	CASSSTGQEEETQYF